This paragraph reports one T cell receptor (beta chain). The antigen is not known. Each cDNA molecule carried a unique molecular identifier. One entry per CDR3 protein, called by TCRdb with MiXCR from the 5' RACE reads. The data show fewer than 95,000 distinct CDR3 sequences, approximately 15% seen once. The entry originates in a study of early T cells in non-severe SARS-CoV-2 infection. Whole-study context: RNA in bulk from unsorted whole blood was sequenced, and chains were unpaired. Study-level points and caveats: Anti-spike CD8 responses were favored in VDJdb matching, and private and CD4 specificities were missed.

CDR1 is LGHNA, CDR2 YNFKEQ, per germline. The ends lost 1 base at V and 4 bases at J; junction bases unmatched: 6. This CDR3 spans 18 amino acids. The starting material was whole blood, obtained at baseline. This TCR was recovered from an adult who was a healthcare worker with PCR-confirmed SARS-CoV-2 infection or an uninfected control (not recorded which). V usage is TRBV4-2 and J usage is TRBJ2-1; 14 bases fit TRBD2. This CDR3 reads CASSQGGLAGASYNEQFF. CDR3 DNA: TGTGCCAGCAGCCAAGGGGGACTAGCGGGAGCAAGTTACAATGAGCAGTTCTTC.